The TCR beta chain described here comes from a study of blood T cell repertoires in COVID-19. Cohort allocation depended upon clinical history that participants reported. Clones were sequenced by immunoSEQ multiplex PCR, and TCRdb holds only the in-frame ones, with some missing. The table includes around 250,000 clones, 70% to 90% detected once. V lost 0 bases, J lost 6 bases, and 1 base stayed unmatched. This CDR3 has 15 residues. Germline CDR1 reads SGHTS; CDR2 reads YDEGEE. The V call is TRBV5-8, the J call TRBJ1-6, with TRBD1 matching 9 bases. Sequencing input: PBMCs or T cells enriched from blood (not recorded which). This receptor was identified in a woman aged 45-65 years who had been exposed to COVID-19. The CDR3 loop reads CASSLEDRGNSPLHF. The CDR3 DNA sequence: TGTGCCAGCAGCTTGGAGGACAGGGGTAATTCACCCCTCCACTTT.